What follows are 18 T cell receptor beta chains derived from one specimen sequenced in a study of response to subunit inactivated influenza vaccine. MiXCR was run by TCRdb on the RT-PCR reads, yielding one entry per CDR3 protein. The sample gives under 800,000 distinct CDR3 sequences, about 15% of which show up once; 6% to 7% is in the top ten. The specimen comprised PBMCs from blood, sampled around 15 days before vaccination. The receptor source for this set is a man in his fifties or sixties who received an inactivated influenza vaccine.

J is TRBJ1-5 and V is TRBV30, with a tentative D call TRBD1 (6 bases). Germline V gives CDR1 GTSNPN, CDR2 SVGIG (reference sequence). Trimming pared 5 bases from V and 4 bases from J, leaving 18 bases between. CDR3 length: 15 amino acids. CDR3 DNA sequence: TGTGCCTGGGGTCGGAAGTACAGGGAGAATCAGCCCCAGCATTTT. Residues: CAWGRKYRENQPQHF.

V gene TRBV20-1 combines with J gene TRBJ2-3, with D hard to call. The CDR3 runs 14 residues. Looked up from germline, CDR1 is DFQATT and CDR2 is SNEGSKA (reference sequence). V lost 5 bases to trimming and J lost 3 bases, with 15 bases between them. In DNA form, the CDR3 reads TGCAGTGCTCGAAGCACGGAATCTACAGATACGCAGTATTTT. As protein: CSARSTESTDTQYF.

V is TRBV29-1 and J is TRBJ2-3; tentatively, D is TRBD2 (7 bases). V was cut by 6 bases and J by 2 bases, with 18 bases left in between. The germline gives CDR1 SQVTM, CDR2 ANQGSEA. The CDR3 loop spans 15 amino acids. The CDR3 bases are TGCAGCGTAACCCGGGGGGCGGCAATCACAGATACGCAGTATTTT. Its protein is CSVTRGAAITDTQYF.

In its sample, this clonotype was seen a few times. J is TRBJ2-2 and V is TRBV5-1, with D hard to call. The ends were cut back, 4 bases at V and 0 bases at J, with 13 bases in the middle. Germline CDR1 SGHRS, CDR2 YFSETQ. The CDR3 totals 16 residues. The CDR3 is CASSLRGYSNTGELFF. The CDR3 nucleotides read TGCGCCAGCAGCCTTAGAGGATACTCGAACACCGGGGAGCTGTTTTTT.

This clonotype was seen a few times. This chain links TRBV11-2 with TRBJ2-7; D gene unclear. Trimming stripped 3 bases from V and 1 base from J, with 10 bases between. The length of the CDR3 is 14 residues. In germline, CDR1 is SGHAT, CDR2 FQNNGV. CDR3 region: CASSFVDGSYEQYF. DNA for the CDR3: TGTGCCAGCAGCTTCGTGGACGGATCCTACGAGCAGTACTTC.

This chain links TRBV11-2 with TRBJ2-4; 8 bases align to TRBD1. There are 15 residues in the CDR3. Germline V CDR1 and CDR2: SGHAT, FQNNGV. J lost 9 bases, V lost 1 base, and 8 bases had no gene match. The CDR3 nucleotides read TGTGCCAGCAGCTTAGCCCCCGGACAGGGTAGCATTCAGTACTTC. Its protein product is CASSLAPGQGSIQYF. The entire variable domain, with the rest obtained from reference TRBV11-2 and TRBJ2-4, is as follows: EAGVAQSPRYKIIEKRQSVAFWCNPISGHATLYWYQQILGQGPKLLIQFQNNGVVDDSQLPKDRFSAERLKGVDSTLKIQPAKLEDSAVYLCASSLAPGQGSIQYFGAGTRLSVL.

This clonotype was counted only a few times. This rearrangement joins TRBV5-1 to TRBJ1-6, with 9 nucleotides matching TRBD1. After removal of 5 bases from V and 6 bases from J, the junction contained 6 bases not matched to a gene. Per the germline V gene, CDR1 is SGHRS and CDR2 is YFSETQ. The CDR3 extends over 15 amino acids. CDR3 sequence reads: CASRPPGQGNSPLHF. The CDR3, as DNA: TGCGCCAGCAGACCTCCGGGACAGGGTAATTCACCCCTCCACTTT.

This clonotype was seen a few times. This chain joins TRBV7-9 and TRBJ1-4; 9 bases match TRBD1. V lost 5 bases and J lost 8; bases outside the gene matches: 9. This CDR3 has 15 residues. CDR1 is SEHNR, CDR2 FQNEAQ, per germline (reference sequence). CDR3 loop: CASSVKTGGSEKLFF. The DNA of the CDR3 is TGTGCCAGCAGCGTCAAGACAGGGGGTTCGGAAAAACTGTTTTTT.

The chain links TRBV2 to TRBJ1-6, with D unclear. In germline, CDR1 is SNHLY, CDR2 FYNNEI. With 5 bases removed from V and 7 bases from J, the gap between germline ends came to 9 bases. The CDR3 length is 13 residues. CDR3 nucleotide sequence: TGTGCCAGCAGTCCCCAAAGCAATTCACCCCTCCACTTT. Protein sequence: CASSPQSNSPLHF.

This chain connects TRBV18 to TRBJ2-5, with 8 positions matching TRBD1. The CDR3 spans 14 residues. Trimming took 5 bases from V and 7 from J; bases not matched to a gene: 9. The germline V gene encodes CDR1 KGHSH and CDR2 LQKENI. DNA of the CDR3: TGTGCCAGCTCAACCTGGACAGGGCGTATGACCCAGTACTTC. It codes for CASSTWTGRMTQYF.

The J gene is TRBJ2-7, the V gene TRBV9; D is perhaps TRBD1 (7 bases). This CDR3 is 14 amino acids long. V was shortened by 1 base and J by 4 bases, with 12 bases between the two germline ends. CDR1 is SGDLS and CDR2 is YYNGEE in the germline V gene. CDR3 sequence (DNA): TGTGCCAGCAGCGTATCAGCAGGGGGGTACGAGCAGTACTTC. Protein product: CASSVSAGGYEQYF.

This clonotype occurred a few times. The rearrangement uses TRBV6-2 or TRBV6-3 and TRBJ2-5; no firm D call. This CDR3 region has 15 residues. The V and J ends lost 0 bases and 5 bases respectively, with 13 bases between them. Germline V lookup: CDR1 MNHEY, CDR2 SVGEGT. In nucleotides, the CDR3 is TGTGCCAGCAGTTACTCAGGCAGCTCCCGGGAGACCCAGTACTTC. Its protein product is CASSYSGSSRETQYF.

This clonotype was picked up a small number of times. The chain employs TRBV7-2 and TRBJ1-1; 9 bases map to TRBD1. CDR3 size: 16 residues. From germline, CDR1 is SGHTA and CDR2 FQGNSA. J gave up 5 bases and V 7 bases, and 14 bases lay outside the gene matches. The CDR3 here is CASKSQRGQGGTEAFF. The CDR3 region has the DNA TGTGCCAGCAAATCCCAAAGGGGACAGGGAGGGACTGAAGCTTTCTTT.

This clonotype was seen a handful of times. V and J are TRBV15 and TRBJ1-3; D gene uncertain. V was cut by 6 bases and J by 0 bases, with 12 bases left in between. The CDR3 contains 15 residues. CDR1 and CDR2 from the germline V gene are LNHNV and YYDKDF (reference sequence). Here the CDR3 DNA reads TGTGCCACCAGTCCTTCTCGGAGCTCTGGAAACACCATATATTTT. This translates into CATSPSRSSGNTIYF.

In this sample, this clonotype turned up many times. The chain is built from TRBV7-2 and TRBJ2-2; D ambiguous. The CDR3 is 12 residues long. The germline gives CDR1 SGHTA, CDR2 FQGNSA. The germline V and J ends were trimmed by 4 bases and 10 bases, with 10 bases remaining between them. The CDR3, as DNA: TGTGCCAGCAGCTCTTTAAAAATGGAGCTGTTTTTT. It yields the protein CASSSLKMELFF.

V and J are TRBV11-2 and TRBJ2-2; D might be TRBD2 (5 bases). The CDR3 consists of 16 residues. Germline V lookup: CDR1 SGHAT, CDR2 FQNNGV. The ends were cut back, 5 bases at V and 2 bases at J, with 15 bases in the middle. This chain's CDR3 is CASSRGQTLNTGELFF. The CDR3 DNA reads TGTGCCAGCAGCCGCGGGCAGACCCTTAACACCGGGGAGCTGTTTTTT.

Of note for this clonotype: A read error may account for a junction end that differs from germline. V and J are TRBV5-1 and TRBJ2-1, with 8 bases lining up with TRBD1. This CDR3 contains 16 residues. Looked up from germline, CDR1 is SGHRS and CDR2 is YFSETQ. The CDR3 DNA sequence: TGCGCCTGCAGCTTGACAGGGGCTACCCTATACAATGAGCAGTTCTTC. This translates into CACSLTGATLYNEQFF. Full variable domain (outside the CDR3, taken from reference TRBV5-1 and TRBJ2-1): KAGVTQTPRYLIKTRGQQVTLSCSPISGHRSVSWYQQTPGQGLQFLFEYFSETQRNKGNFPGRFSGRQFSNSRSEMNVSTLELGDSALYLCACSLTGATLYNEQFFGPGTRLTVL.

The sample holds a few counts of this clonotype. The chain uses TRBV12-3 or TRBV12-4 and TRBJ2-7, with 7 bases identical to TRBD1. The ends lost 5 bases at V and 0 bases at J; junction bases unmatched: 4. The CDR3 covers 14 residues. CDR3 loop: CASSQDRFSYEQYF. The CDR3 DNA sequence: TGTGCCAGCAGTCAGGACAGGTTCTCCTACGAGCAGTACTTC.